This entry is about one T cell receptor beta chain. Its target is not known. The entry originates in a study of T cells after posttransplantation cyclophosphamide. CDR1 LNHDA and CDR2 SQIVND come from the germline V gene (reference sequence). V was clipped by 4 bases and J by 2 bases, with 8 bases between them. CDR3 length: 13 residues. Only in-frame clones appear in the TCRdb table, and some are missing; sequencing was by immunoSEQ multiplex PCR. The sample contains approximately 22,000 clones, roughly nine tenths of which appear only once. Whole-study results and caveats: Tissue-infiltrating T cells from skin or gut overlapped little with blood T cells. Later post-transplant blood repertoires were often dominated by donor CD8+ memory clones. After PTCy, TRB diversity resembled that of CNI/methotrexate controls.

Busulfan-fludarabine conditioning, marrow transplant, and cyclophosphamide on days +3 and +4 were administered. The sequence derives from a female patient in her thirties or forties who received an allogeneic stem cell transplant from an unrelated donor, was CMV-positive, and had no GVHD. Some of the T cells might come from the graft donor. Here the sequenced sample was PBMCs, taken after allogeneic stem cell transplant with posttransplant cyclophosphamide. The chain couples TRBV19 to TRBJ1-2, with D perhaps TRBD1 (5 bases). In DNA, the CDR3 is TGTGCCAGTAGTACCCGACAGAACTATGGCTACACCTTC. This codes for CASSTRQNYGYTF.